This T cell receptor (beta chain) was sequenced in a study of CD8 T cells in Susac syndrome. Study context: Among the Susac syndrome patients who underwent sequencing, about 6 had clinically active disease, while about eight of them were in remission. The study's findings and limits: The CD4+ T cell repertoire of patients with Susac syndrome showed no detectable clonal expansion.

High-throughput TCR beta sequencing covered peripheral CD8+ and CD4+ T cells. Trimming pared 1 base from V and 5 bases from J, leaving 13 bases between. Germline lookup yields CDR1 SGHKS and CDR2 YYEKEE (reference sequence). The CDR3 is made up of 14 amino acids. An input of roughly 0.45 to 1 ug of RNA was subjected to reverse transcription using random hexamers. Coverage of TCR beta CDR3 amplification by immunoSEQ multiplex PCR extended to 54 Vbeta and 13 Jbeta. MiXCR was run by TCRdb on the immunoSEQ multiplex PCR reads, yielding one entry per CDR3 protein. The sample yields 200,000 or so distinct CDR3 sequences, approximately 94% seen once. About this clonotype: Its antigen is unidentified.

The sequenced material came from CD4+ T cells from PBMCs. This TCR was sampled from a human donor with Susac syndrome. The chain has TRBV5-5 and TRBJ2-7; weak D call: TRBD2 (5 bases). CDR3: CASSLTVAGDEQYF. The CDR3 nucleotides are TGTGCCAGCAGCTTGACAGTCGCCGGGGACGAGCAGTACTTC.